The 9 T cell receptor beta chains in this list originate from one sample, sequenced in a study of chemoradiotherapy in HPV16-positive cancers. Sequenced by immunoSEQ multiplex PCR; TCRdb stores in-frame clones only, minus some. The data contain approximately 8,500 clones, about 67% of them singletons. The specimen was taken from a patient who underwent chemoradiotherapy. The receptors shown here come from a human donor with HPV-associated anogenital cancer.

This chain's CDR3 is CASSFGRGSTEAFF. For the CDR3, the DNA is TGTGCCAGCAGCTTTGGGAGGGGGTCCACTGAAGCTTTCTTT. The V and J genes are TRBV5-6 and TRBJ1-1; weak D call: TRBD1 (6 bases). This CDR3 comprises 14 residues. The germline V gene has CDR1 SGHDT and CDR2 YYEEEE. The V gene lost 2 bases and the J gene lost 4 bases, with 12 bases spanning the gap. The whole variable domain, remainder taken from reference TRBV5-6 and TRBJ1-1, is DAGVTQSPTHLIKTRGQQVTLRCSPKSGHDTVSWYQQALGQGPQFIFQYYEEEERQRGNFPDRFSGHQFPNYSSELNVNALLLGDSALYLCASSFGRGSTEAFFGQGTRLTVV.

The chain has TRBV29-1 and TRBJ2-5; 7 nucleotides line up with TRBD2. CDR3 length equals 15 residues. The V and J ends lost 7 bases and 0 bases, in that order; junction bases with no gene match: 11. Germline lookup yields CDR1 SQVTM and CDR2 ANQGSEA. The CDR3 reads CSGLSGAGNQETQYF. CDR3 nucleotides: TGCAGCGGTCTCAGCGGGGCGGGGAACCAAGAGACCCAGTACTTC.

The V gene is TRBV5-1, the J gene TRBJ1-2; D is uncertain. V was cut by 0 bases and J by 4 bases, with 7 bases left in between. CDR3 length equals 13 residues. The V gene's germline CDR1 is SGHRS and CDR2 YFSETQ. The chain's CDR3 is CASSLDPIYGYTF. The CDR3 DNA reads as TGCGCCAGCAGCTTGGATCCGATCTATGGCTACACCTTC.

J is TRBJ1-1 and V is TRBV19; D is possibly TRBD1 (5 bases). V lost 4 bases to trimming and J lost 11 bases, with 11 bases between them. The CDR3 length is 11 residues. Germline CDR1 and CDR2: LNHDA and SQIVND (reference sequence). CDR3 region: CASSSIRDAFF. CDR3 nucleotide sequence: TGTGCCAGTAGTAGCATCAGGGATGCTTTCTTT.

The sample holds a few counts of this clone. The chain couples TRBV27 to TRBJ1-6, with D possibly being TRBD1 (6 bases). The V and J ends lost 6 bases and 6 bases respectively, with 15 bases between them. The CDR3 is 15 residues long. CDR1 and CDR2 (germline): MNHEY, SMNVEV (reference sequence). The CDR3 spells CASSAGQYLNSPLHF. The DNA for the CDR3 is TGTGCCAGCAGCGCCGGACAGTACCTTAATTCACCCCTCCACTTT.

This clone turned up a few times. This sequence joins TRBV23-1 and TRBJ2-7; D may be TRBD1 (6 bases). TRBV23-1 is an ORF, with its function uncertain. Between the trimmed V and J ends, which lost 4 bases and 3 bases, there was a span of 16 bases. The CDR3 has 15 amino acids. The CDR3 sequence is CASSRLQGPDYEQYF. Written as DNA, the CDR3 is TGCGCCAGCAGTCGACTACAGGGCCCCGACTACGAGCAGTACTTC.

This clone was seen a single time. The genes are TRBV11-3 and TRBJ1-3; no firm D call. V lost 0 bases and J 8 bases, leaving 5 bases between the germline ends. The germline gives CDR1 SGHNT, CDR2 YENEEA. CDR3 length: 12 residues. The CDR3 loop reads CASSLDVDTIYF. The DNA of the CDR3 is TGTGCCAGCAGCTTAGATGTGGACACCATATATTTT.

J is TRBJ2-5 and V is TRBV19; TRBD2 aligns across 11 bases. Trimming removed 3 bases from V and 1 base from J; junction bases left unmatched: 4. From germline, CDR1 is LNHDA and CDR2 SQIVND (reference sequence). This CDR3 has 16 residues. This chain's CDR3 is CASSIGTSGLQETQYF. DNA for the CDR3: TGTGCCAGTAGTATTGGGACTAGCGGACTCCAAGAGACCCAGTACTTC.

This clone was detected only a few times. The rearrangement links TRBV19 to TRBJ1-2, with D possibly TRBD1 on 5 matching bases. Per germline, CDR1 LNHDA and CDR2 SQIVND (reference sequence). Deletions cut 3 bases from V and 5 bases from J, with 10 bases between. The CDR3 is made up of 13 amino acids. The CDR3 coding sequence is TGTGCCAGTAGTATTGGGGGTACATATGGCTACACCTTC. Translating gives CASSIGGTYGYTF.